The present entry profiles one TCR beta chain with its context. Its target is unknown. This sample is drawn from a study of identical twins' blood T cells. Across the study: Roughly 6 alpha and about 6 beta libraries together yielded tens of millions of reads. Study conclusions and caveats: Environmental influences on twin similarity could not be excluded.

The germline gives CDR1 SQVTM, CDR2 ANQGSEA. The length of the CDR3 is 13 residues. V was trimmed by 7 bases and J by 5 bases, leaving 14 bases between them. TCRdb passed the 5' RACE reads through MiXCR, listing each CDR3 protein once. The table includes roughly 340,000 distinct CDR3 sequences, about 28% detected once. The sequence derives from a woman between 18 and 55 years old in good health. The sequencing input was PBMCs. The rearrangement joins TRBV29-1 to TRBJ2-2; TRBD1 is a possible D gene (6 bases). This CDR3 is CSARQAVTGELFF. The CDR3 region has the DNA TGCAGCGCCAGACAGGCTGTAACCGGGGAGCTGTTTTTT.